Below are 4 T cell receptor beta chains sequenced from a single sample in a study of technical replicates of blood from a handful of donors. Generated by immunoSEQ multiplex PCR, the TCRdb table keeps only in-frame clones and is missing some. The sample lists about 72,000 clones, around 95% occurring once. Specimen: T cells isolated from PBMCs. The receptor source for this set is a human donor in good health.

The rearrangement joins TRBV29-1 to TRBJ2-2; D may be TRBD1 (5 bases). Trimming pared 1 base from V and 4 bases from J, leaving 10 bases between. Germline loops: CDR1 SQVTM, CDR2 ANQGSEA. This CDR3 contains 14 residues. The CDR3 reads CSVEGWGPTGELFF. For the CDR3, the DNA is TGCAGCGTTGAAGGCTGGGGCCCCACCGGGGAGCTGTTTTTT.

The V and J genes are TRBV4-1 and TRBJ1-1; 8 bases line up with TRBD1. With V trimmed by 2 bases and J by 1 base, 3 bases remained unmatched. The CDR3 is made up of 15 amino acids. Germline CDR1 and CDR2: MGHRA and YSYEKL. The CDR3 nucleotides read TGCGCCAGCAGCCAACCGGACAGGGAGAACACTGAAGCTTTCTTT. It translates to CASSQPDRENTEAFF.

V usage is TRBV7-3 and J usage is TRBJ2-5; no reliable D call. Germline V gene lookup returns CDR1 SGHTA and CDR2 FQGTGA. Trimming removed 5 bases at V and 5 bases at J, with 15 bases between. The CDR3 length is 14 residues. The CDR3 DNA reads as TGTGCCAGCAGCCCCGGCGCCAGGAAGGAGACCCAGTACTTC. It yields the protein CASSPGARKETQYF.

The count of this clone is one. The chain links TRBV9 to TRBJ1-1, with TRBD1 matching over 8 bases. The V gene end was trimmed by 3 bases and the J gene end by 4 bases; junction bases not matched to a gene: 5. CDR1 SGDLS and CDR2 YYNGEE come from the germline V gene. This CDR3 comprises 14 residues. The CDR3 coding sequence is TGTGCCAGCAGCGGTACAGGGGGTAGCACTGAAGCTTTCTTT. Amino acids: CASSGTGGSTEAFF.